The T cell receptor (beta chain) described here comes from a study of CD8+CD57+ T cells in acquired aplastic anemia. Across the whole study: The sorted CD4+ and CD8+ cells yielded an average approximately 3 ug of DNA.

Germline CDR1 KGHSH, CDR2 LQKENI. V was pared by 2 bases and J by 0 bases, with 2 bases of the junction left unmatched. This CDR3 comprises 15 residues. Genomic DNA templated the TCR beta VDJ and CDR3 profiling. TCRdb called the reads again in MiXCR, with one record for every CDR3 protein. The table includes approximately 180,000 distinct CDR3 sequences, around 48% detected once. This clonotype showed up many times. Its antigen is currently unknown. The sequenced patients had an expansion of CD8+CD57+ cells seen by flow cytometry. Whole-study findings and limits: Approximately 29 was the count of CD8+ CDR3 sequences that patients shared with controls.

This receptor was taken from a human donor with aplastic anemia. The sample comprised sorted CD4+, CD8+, or CD8+CD57+ T cells (not recorded which) from PBMCs. V is TRBV18 and J is TRBJ1-2; 8 bases are a match to TRBD1. Here the CDR3 reads CASSPGTGSNYGYTF. CDR3 DNA: TGTGCCAGCTCACCAGGGACAGGATCTAACTATGGCTACACCTTC.